This TCR beta chain came from a study of blood T cell repertoires in COVID-19. Background on the study: Donors in Cohort 3 counted as recovered after two negative PCRs, clearance, or symptom resolution.

In the study's own analysis: By means of reference gene primer amplification, nucleated cell counts were estimated. The data were produced by immunoSEQ multiplex PCR, yet TCRdb's version contains in-frame clones alone and is incomplete. V, J and clone size derive from that table, while D and trimming were established from the DNA sequence. This sample has around 140,000 clones, with roughly 84% found just once. Germline lookup yields CDR1 SGHDT and CDR2 YYEEEE. The junction had 9 bases not matched to a gene; V was cut back by 4 bases and J by 5 bases. The CDR3 has 16 residues. The sample was PBMCs or T cells enriched from blood (not recorded which). V is TRBV5-6 and J is TRBJ2-5; 12 bases match TRBD1. The source is a man between 45 and 60 years old in a cohort exposed to, infected with or recovered from COVID-19 (not recorded which). CDR3 DNA sequence: TGTGCCAGCAGCCCCAGGGACAGGGGGCTGGTGGAGACCCAGTACTTC. Translated: CASSPRDRGLVETQYF.